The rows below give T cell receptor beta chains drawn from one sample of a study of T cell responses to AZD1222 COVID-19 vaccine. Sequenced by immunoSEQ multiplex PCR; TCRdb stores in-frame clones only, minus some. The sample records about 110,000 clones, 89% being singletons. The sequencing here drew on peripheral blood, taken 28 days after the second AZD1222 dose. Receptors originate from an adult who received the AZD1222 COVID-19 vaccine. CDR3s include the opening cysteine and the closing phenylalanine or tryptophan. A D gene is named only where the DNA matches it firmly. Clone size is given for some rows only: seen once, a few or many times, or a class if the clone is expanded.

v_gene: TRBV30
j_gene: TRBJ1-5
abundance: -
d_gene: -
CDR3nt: TGTGCCTGGAGTGTACATGGTGGCAATCAGCCCCAGCATTTT
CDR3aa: CAWSVHGGNQPQHF

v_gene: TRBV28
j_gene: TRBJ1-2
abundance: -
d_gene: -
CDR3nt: TGTGCCAGCAGTTCCTCGGCCAGGAGGGACTATGGCTACACCTTC
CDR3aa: CASSSSARRDYGYTF

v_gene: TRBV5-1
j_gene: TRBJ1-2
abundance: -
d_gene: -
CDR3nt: TGCGCCAGCAGCCCCCGGGACGTAAAAAACTATGGCTACACCTTC
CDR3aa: CASSPRDVKNYGYTF

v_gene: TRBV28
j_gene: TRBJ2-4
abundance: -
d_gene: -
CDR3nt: TGTGCCAGCAGTTCGACAGCACCGTCCGGGAACATTCAGTACTTC
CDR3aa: CASSSTAPSGNIQYF

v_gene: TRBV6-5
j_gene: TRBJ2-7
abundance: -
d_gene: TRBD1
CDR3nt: TGTGCCAGCGGTTTCAGGGGGTCCTACGAGCAGTACTTC
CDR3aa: CASGFRGSYEQYF

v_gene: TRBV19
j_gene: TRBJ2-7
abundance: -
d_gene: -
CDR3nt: TGTGCCAGTCGGGATTTGAGCTCCTACGAGCAGTACTTC
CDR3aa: CASRDLSSYEQYF

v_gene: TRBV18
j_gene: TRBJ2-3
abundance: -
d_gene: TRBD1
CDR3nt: TGTGCCAGCTCCGGACAGGGAGGACAAGATACGCAGTATTTT
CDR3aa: CASSGQGGQDTQYF

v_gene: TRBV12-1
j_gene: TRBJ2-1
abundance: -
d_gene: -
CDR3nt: TGTGCCAGCAGCTCTCTCAGGGAGTGTTACAATGAGCAGTTCTTC
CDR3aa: CASSSLRECYNEQFF

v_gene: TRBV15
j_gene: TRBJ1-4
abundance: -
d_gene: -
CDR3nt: TGTGCCACCAGGGGTTTAGGAGGAGCTGGGGGTGAAAAACTGTTTTTT
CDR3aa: CATRGLGGAGGEKLFF

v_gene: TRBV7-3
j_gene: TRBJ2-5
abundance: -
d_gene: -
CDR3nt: TGTGCCAGCAGCTTAATGGGGCAGAGGGGGGAGACCCAGTACTTC
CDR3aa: CASSLMGQRGETQYF

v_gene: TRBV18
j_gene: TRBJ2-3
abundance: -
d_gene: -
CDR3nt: TGTGCCAGCTCACCACGGGTCCGAACAGATACGCAGTATTTT
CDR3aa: CASSPRVRTDTQYF

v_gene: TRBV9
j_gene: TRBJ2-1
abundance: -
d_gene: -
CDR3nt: TGTGCCAGCAGCGTGAGTAGGAGAACGGGAGAGTACAATGAGCAGTTCTTC
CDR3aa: CASSVSRRTGEYNEQFF

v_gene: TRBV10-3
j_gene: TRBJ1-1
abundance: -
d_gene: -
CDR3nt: TGTGCCATCAGTAGCTTGGAAGGGGGAGGCACTGAAGCTTTCTTT
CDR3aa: CAISSLEGGGTEAFF

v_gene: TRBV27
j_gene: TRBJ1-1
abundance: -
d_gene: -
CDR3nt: TGTGCCAGCAGTTCCCGGCGGAGGGGCACTGAAGCTTTCTTT
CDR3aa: CASSSRRRGTEAFF

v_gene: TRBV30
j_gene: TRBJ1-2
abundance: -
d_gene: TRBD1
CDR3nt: TGTGCCTGGAGTACCGGGACAGGGGTGTATGGCTACACCTTC
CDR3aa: CAWSTGTGVYGYTF

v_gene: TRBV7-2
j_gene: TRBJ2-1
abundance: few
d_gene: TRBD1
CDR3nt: TGTGCCAGCAGCTCTGCGGGCCCGGGACAGAGCTCCTACAATGAGCAGTTCTTC
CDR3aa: CASSSAGPGQSSYNEQFF

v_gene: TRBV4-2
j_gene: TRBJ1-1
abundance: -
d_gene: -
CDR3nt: TGTGCCAGCAGCCAAGAACGAAATAGGGGGGCCCACGATTTCTTTTTCTTGGCCGCTGAAGCTTTCTTT
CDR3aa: CASSQERNRGAHDFFFLAAEAFF

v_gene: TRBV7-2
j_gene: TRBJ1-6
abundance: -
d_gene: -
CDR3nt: TGTGCCAGCAGCTCGCTAAATTCACCCCTCCACTTT
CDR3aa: CASSSLNSPLHF

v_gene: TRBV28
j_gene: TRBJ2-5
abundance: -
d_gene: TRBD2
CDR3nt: TGTGCCAGCAGCCGACCGACTAGCGGCCTACAAGAGACCCAGTACTTC
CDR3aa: CASSRPTSGLQETQYF

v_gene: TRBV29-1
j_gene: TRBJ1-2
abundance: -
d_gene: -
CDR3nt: TGCAGCGTTGGAGGGGTTGAAGGCTACACCTTC
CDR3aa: CSVGGVEGYTF

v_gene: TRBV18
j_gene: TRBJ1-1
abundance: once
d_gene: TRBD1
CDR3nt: TGTGCCAGCTCATCACCAGGGGGCACTGAAGCTTTCTTT
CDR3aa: CASSSPGGTEAFF

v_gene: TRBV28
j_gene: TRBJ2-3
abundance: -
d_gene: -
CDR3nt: TGTGCCAGCAGGGCCATGGGTTACACAGATACGCAGTATTTT
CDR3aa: CASRAMGYTDTQYF

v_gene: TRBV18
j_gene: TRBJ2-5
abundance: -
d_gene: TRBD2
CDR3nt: TGTGCCAGCTCCCCCAGCGGGAGGGCCCCAGAGACCCAGTACTTC
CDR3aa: CASSPSGRAPETQYF

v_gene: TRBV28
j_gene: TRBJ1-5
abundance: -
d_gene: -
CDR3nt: TGTGCCAGCAGTTTTAGGTCCCAACGACGGCCGGATTTT
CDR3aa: CASSFRSQRRPDF

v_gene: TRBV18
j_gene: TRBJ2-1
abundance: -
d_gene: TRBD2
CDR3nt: TGTGCCAGCTCACCAACCGGATCTAGCGGGTCTGGCTCCTACAATGAGCAGTTCTTC
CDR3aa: CASSPTGSSGSGSYNEQFF

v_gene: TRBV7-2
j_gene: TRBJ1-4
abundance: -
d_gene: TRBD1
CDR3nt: TGTGCCAGCAGCCCGACAGGGGGAAGTGAAAAACTGTTTTTT
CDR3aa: CASSPTGGSEKLFF

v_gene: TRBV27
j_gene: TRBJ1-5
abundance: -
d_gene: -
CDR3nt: TGTGCCAGCAGTCCCCCGGGTAGCGATAGCAATCAGCCCCAGCATTTT
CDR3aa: CASSPPGSDSNQPQHF